The count of the clone carrying this T cell receptor beta chain is one. This entry comes from a study of control samples from healthy donors and cancer patients. Assay: immunoSEQ multiplex PCR; the TCRdb copy retains only in-frame clones and omits some. This repertoire shows about 180,000 clones, roughly nine tenths found once; its top ten account for over 1.1%. Germline values: CDR1 LGHNA, CDR2 YNFKEQ. The CDR3 consists of 16 residues. The germline V and J ends were trimmed by 1 base and 4 bases, with 13 bases remaining between them. This clonotype was obtained from a man between 25 and 39 years old in good health. The source material was blood. The rearrangement joins TRBV4-2 to TRBJ2-2; D gene ambiguous. The CDR3 DNA sequence: TGTGCCAGCAGCCAAGGGGCCGGGTGGGGCACCGGGGAGCTGTTTTTT. Amino acid sequence: CASSQGAGWGTGELFF.